This T cell receptor (beta chain) was profiled in a study of technical replicates of blood from a handful of donors (dated by TCRdb to the late 2010s). Including the terminal cysteine and phenylalanine, the CDR3 comprises 14 residues. The CDR3 DNA has 42 bases and is translated from base 1. Trimming costs V 8 bases and J 0 bases, and their ends lie 14 bases apart. Libraries were prepared through the immunoSEQ multiplex PCR assay. Held by TCRdb, this immuneACCESS table contains in-frame sequences only and omits some clones. Under half of the omission traces to an unresolved V gene where checked; the cause of the rest is unknown. Here the sample has tens of thousands of clones; 93% occur a single time. The top ten clonotypes cover 0.2% to 0.25% of the sample. As for this clone: Its antigen remains undetermined. No much larger clonotype is one base removed from it; base qualities were not supplied.

This receptor was taken from a human donor in good health. The receptor chain draws on TRBV23-1 and TRBJ2-7; a weak D assignment points to TRBD1 (6 bases agree). TRBV23-1 is assigned to the ORF class and has an uncertain function. The sample consisted of T cells isolated from PBMCs. Read as DNA, the sequence is TGCGCCAGCTCGGGACACCTTTTCTCCTACGAGCAGTACTTC. This encodes CASSGHLFSYEQYF.